The 4 T cell receptor beta chains presented below share a single source sample, sequenced in a study of CXCR3-negative and CXCR3-positive naive CD8 T cells. Each TRB cDNA library was prepared by 5' RACE (with UMI labels). TCRdb reprocessed the 5' RACE reads; each CDR3 protein has one entry and no DNA is given. The record lists around 26,000 distinct CDR3 sequences, of which the ten most abundant hold less than 3.5%. The sequenced sample was naive CXCR3- CD8+ T cells from blood. Subset in this sample: CD45RO-CCR7+CD27+CD95- naive CD8+ T cells lacking CXCR3 (TNR3-). These receptors all stem from a human donor in good health. Some clones in this sample may be carry-over from other donors' samples.

V and J are TRBV20-1 and TRBJ1-1. The germline V gene has CDR1 DFQATT and CDR2 SNEGSKA (reference sequence). The CDR3 runs 15 residues. CDR3 loop: CSARDLKGPLAEAFF.

This rearrangement joins TRBV12-5 to TRBJ2-2; TCRdb reports TRBD2, a call that lacks DNA to check it against. The length of the CDR3 is 16 residues. From germline, CDR1 is LGHNT and CDR2 FRNRAP. The CDR3 sequence: CASAPNGGASTGELFF.

The chain carries TRBV6-1 and TRBJ2-7. This CDR3 is 14 amino acids long. Germline V gene sequence: CDR1 MNHNS, CDR2 SASEGT. CDR3 protein: CASSERRSPYEQYF.

The chain couples TRBV5-6 to TRBJ2-4; TCRdb selects TRBD1, and the lack of DNA leaves this call unchecked. The CDR3 is made up of 17 amino acids. Looked up from germline, CDR1 is SGHDT and CDR2 is YYEEEE. The CDR3 region is CASSSMGQGAIGDIQYF.